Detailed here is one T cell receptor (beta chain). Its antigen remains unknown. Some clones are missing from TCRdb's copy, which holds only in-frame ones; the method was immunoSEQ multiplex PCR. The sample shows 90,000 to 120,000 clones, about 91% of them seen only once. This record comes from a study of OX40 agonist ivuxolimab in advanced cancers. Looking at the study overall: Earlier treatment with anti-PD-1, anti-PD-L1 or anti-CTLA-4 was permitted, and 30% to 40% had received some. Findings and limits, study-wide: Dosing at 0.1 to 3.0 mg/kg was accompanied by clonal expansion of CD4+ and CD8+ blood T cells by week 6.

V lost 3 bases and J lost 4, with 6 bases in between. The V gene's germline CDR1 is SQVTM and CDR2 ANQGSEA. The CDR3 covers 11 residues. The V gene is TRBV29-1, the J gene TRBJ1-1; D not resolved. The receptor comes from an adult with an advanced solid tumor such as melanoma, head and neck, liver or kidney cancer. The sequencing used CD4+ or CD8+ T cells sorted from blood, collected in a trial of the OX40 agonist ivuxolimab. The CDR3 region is CSVEGGTEAFF. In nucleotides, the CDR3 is TGCAGCGTTGAGGGTGGCACTGAAGCTTTCTTT.